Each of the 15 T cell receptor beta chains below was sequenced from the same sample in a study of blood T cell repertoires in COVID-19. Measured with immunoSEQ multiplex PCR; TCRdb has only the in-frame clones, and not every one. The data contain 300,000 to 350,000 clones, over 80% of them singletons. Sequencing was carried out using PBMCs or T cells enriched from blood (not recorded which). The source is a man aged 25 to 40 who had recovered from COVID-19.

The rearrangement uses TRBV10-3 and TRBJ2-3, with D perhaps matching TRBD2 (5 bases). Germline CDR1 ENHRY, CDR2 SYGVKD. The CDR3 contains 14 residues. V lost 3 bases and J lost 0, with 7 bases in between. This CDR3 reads CAISDAGSTDTQYF. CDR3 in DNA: TGTGCCATCAGTGATGCGGGTAGCACAGATACGCAGTATTTT.

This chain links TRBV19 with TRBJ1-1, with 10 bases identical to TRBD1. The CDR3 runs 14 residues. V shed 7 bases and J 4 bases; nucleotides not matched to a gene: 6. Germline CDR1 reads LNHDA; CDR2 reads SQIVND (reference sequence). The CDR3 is CASKDRGKITEAFF. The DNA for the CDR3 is TGTGCCAGTAAGGACAGGGGGAAGATCACTGAAGCTTTCTTT.

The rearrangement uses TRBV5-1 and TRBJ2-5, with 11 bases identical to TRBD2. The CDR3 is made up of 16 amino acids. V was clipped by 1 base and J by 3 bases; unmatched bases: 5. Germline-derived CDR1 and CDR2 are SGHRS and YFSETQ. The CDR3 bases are TGCGCCAGCAGCTTGCCTAGCGGGGGGAAAAAAGAGACCCAGTACTTC. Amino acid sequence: CASSLPSGGKKETQYF.

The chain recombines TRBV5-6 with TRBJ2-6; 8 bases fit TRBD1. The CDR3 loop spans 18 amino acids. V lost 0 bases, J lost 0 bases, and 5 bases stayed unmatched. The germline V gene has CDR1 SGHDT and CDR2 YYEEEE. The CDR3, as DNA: TGTGCCAGCAGCTTGGTTCCAGGGGGCCTCTCTGGGGCCAACGTCCTGACTTTC. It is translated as CASSLVPGGLSGANVLTF.

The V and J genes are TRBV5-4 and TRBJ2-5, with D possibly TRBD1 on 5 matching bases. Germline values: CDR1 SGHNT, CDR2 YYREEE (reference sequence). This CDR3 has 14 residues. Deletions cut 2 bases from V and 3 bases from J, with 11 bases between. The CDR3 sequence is CASSLKQVKETQYF. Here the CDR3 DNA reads TGTGCCAGCAGCTTAAAACAGGTCAAAGAGACCCAGTACTTC.

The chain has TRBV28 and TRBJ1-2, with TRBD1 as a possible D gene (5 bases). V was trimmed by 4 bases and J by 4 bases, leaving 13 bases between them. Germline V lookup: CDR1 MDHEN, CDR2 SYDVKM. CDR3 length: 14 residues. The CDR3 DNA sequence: TGTGCCAGCAGTTCCCGCCCAGGGATCTATGGCTACACCTTC. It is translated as CASSSRPGIYGYTF.

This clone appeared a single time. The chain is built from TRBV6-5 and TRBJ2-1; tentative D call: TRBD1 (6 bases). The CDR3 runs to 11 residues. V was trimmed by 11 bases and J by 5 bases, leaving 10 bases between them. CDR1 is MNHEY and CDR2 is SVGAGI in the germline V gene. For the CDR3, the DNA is TGTGCCGGAACAGGGAACAATGAGCAGTTCTTC. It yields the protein CAGTGNNEQFF.

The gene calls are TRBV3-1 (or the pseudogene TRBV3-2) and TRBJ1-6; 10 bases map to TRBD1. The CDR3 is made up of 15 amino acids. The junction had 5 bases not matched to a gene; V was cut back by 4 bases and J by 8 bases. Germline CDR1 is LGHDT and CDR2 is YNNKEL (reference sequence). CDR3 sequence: CASSPGQGLHSPLHF. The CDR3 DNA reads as TGTGCCAGCAGCCCGGGACAGGGGCTTCATTCACCCCTCCACTTT.

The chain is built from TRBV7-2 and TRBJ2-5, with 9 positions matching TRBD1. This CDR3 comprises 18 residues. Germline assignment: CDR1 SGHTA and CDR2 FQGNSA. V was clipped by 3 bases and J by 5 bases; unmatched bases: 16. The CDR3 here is CASSFVRGSQGAWETQYF. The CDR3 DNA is TGTGCCAGCAGCTTCGTTCGGGGTTCACAGGGGGCCTGGGAGACCCAGTACTTC.

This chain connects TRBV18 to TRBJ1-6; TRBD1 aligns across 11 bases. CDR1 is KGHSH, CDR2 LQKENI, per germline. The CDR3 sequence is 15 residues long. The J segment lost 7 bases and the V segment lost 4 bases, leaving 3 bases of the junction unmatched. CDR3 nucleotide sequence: TGTGCCAGCTCACTTGGGACAGGGGGGAATTCACCCCTCCACTTT. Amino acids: CASSLGTGGNSPLHF.

The CDR3 here is CASNKGTEQETQYF. The CDR3 DNA reads TGCGCCAGCAACAAGGGGACAGAGCAAGAGACCCAGTACTTC. J is TRBJ2-5 and V is TRBV5-1; 7 bases are shared with TRBD1. CDR1 is SGHRS and CDR2 is YFSETQ in the germline V gene. The CDR3 length is 14 residues. J gave up 2 bases and V 6 bases, and 7 bases lay outside the gene matches.

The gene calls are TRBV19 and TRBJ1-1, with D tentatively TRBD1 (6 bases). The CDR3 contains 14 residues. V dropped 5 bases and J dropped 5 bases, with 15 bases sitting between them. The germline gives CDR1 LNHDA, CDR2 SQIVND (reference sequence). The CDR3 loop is CASSPRGRGTEAFF. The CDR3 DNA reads TGTGCCAGTAGTCCTCGGGGGAGGGGGACTGAAGCTTTCTTT.

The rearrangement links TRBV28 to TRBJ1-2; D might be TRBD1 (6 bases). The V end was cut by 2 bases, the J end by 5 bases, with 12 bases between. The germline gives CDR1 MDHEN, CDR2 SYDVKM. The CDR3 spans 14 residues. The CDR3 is CASSLKNRVYGYTF. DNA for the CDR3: TGTGCCAGCAGTTTAAAAAACAGGGTTTATGGCTACACCTTC.

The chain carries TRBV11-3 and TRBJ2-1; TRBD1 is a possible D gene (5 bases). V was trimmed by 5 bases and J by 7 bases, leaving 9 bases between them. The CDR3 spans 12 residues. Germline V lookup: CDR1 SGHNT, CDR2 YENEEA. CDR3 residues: CASSHRGNEQFF. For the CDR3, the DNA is TGTGCCAGCAGCCATAGGGGAAATGAGCAGTTCTTC.

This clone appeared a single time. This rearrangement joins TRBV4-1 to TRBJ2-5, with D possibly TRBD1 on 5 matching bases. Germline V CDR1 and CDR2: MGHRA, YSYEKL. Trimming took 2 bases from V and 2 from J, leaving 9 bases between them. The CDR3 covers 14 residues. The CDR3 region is CASSQRKGQETQYF. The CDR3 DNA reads TGCGCCAGCAGCCAAAGGAAGGGGCAAGAGACCCAGTACTTC.